This TCR beta chain was captured by sequencing in a study of blood T cell repertoires in COVID-19. Study overall: Sources were T cells, B-cell-depleted T cells, or PBMCs; the material itself was cDNA or gDNA.

Everyone who took part was roughly 18 to 95 years old, and they came from about 25 US areas. Assay: immunoSEQ multiplex PCR; the TCRdb copy retains only in-frame clones and omits some. The sample has 150,000 to 200,000 clones, around 84% seen once. This CDR3 comprises 13 residues. V was cut by 6 bases and J by 11 bases, with 16 bases left in between. Germline lookup yields CDR1 SNHLY and CDR2 FYNNEI. This TCR was sampled from a man aged 40-49 years who had recovered from COVID-19. Material: PBMCs or T cells enriched from blood (not recorded which). The chain carries TRBV2 and TRBJ1-4; D ambiguous. The CDR3 protein is CASSDDSTGKLFF. DNA for the CDR3: TGTGCCAGCAGCGACGACTCGACCGGGAAACTGTTTTTT.